A single sample gave rise to the 2 T cell receptor beta chains below, sequenced in a study of T cell repertoires in cytomegalovirus infection. No antigen has been assigned to these receptors. One entry per CDR3 protein, called by TCRdb with MiXCR from the reads. The profile shows roughly 860,000 distinct CDR3 sequences, around a third of them singletons. The material sequenced was cultured CD8+ T cells from PBMCs, taken from culture after CMV antigen stimulation. The receptors derive from a human donor in good health (CMV status not recorded). Some clones in this sample may be carry-over from other donors' samples.

This clonotype occurred a few times. J is TRBJ1-5 and V is TRBV27; no definite D call. Trimming cost V 5 bases and J 0 bases, with 17 bases left between them. CDR3 length: 17 amino acids. Germline values: CDR1 MNHEY, CDR2 SMNVEV (reference sequence). This CDR3 is CASSPLTYLYSNQPQHF. Written as DNA, the CDR3 is TGTGCCAGCAGTCCCCTAACCTACCTCTATAGCAATCAGCCCCAGCATTTT.

This clonotype was seen at least ten times. The chain carries TRBV7-6 and TRBJ2-5; TRBD2 aligns across 9 bases. The germline gives CDR1 SGHVS, CDR2 FNYEAQ. Trimming cost V 1 base and J 1 base; bases outside gene matches: 13. This CDR3 comprises 19 residues. CDR3 protein: CASSLDTAGGTRPQETQYF. The CDR3 coding sequence is TGTGCCAGCAGCTTAGATACCGCGGGGGGGACGCGACCCCAAGAGACCCAGTACTTC.